There are a few counts of the clone carrying this TCR beta chain. Its antigen is currently unknown. This entry belongs to a study of metastatic and nonmetastatic thyroid tumors. Patients had received no treatment of any kind before thyroid surgery. Study-wide results and caveats: Malignant tumors reportedly showed significantly higher TCR beta diversity than benign nodules in both blood and tumor.

V lost 2 bases to trimming and J lost 4 bases; unmatched junction nucleotides: 1. CDR1 and CDR2 (germline): SGHRS, YFSETQ. The CDR3 is 13 residues long. TCRdb ran MiXCR on the PCR reads. The data hold about 19,000 clones, with more than 20% observed a single time. The sequence was collected from a male donor with papillary thyroid cancer or a benign thyroid nodule (not recorded which). Some clones in this sample may be carry-over from other donors' samples. The V and J genes are TRBV5-1 and TRBJ1-2; 8 positions match TRBD1. The sample comprised blood. Written as DNA, the CDR3 is TGCGCCAGCAGCTTTACAGGGGGCTATGGCTACACCTTC. Encoded protein: CASSFTGGYGYTF.